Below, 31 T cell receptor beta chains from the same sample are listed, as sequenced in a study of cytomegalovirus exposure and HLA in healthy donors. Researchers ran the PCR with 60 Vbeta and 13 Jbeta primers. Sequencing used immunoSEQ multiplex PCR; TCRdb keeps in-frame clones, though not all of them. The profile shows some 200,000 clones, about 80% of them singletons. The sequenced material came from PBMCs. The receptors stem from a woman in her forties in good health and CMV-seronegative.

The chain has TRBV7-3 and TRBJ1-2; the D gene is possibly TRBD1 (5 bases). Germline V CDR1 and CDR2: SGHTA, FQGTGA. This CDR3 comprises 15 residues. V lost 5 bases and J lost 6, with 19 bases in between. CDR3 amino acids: CASSPLGHGADGYTF. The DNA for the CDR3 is TGTGCCAGCAGCCCGTTAGGACACGGTGCAGATGGCTACACCTTC.

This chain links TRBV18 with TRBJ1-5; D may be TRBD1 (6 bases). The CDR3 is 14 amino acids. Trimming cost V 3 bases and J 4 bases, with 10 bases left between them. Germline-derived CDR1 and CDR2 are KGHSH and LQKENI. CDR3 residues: CASSPRQANQPQHF. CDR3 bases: TGTGCCAGCTCACCTCGACAGGCTAATCAGCCCCAGCATTTT. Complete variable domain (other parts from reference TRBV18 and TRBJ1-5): NAGVMQNPRHLVRRRGQEARLRCSPMKGHSHVYWYRQLPEEGLKFMVYLQKENIIDESGMPKERFSAEFPKEGPSILRIQQVVRGDSAAYFCASSPRQANQPQHFGDGTRLSIL.

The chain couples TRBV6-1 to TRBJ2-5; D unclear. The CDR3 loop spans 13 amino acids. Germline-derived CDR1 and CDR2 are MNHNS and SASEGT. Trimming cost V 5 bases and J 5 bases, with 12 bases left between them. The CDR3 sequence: CASSFRSPETQYF. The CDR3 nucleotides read TGTGCCAGCAGTTTTCGGTCGCCCGAGACCCAGTACTTC.

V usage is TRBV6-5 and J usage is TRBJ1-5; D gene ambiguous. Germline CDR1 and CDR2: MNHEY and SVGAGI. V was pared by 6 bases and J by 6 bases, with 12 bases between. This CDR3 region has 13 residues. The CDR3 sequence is CASSIGRGQPQHF. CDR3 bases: TGTGCCAGCAGCATCGGGAGAGGTCAGCCCCAGCATTTT.

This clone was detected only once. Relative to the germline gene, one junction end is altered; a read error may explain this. In nucleotides, the CDR3 is TGTGCTAGCAGCCCGGACAGGGCATCGGATGAGCAGTTCTTC. Its protein is CASSPDRASDEQFF. V is TRBV7-7 and J is TRBJ2-1; 8 bases are shared with TRBD1. Germline CDR1 reads SSHAT; CDR2 reads FNYEAQ (reference sequence). CDR3 size: 14 residues.

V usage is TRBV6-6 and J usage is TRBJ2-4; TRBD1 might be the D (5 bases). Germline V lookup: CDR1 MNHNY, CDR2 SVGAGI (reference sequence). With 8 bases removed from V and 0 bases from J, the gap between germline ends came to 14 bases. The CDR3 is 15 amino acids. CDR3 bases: TGTGCCAGCGGCAACCCGACAGTAGCCAAAAACATTCAGTACTTC. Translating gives CASGNPTVAKNIQYF.

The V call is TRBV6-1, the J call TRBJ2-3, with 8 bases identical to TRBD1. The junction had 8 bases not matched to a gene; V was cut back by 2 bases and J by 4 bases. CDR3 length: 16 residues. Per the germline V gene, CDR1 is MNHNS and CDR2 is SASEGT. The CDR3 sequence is CASSEYPRGLADTQYF. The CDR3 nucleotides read TGTGCCAGCAGTGAATACCCCAGGGGGCTGGCAGATACGCAGTATTTT.

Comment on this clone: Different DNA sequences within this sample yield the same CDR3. The CDR3 protein is CASSLQTGNTEAFF. CDR3 bases: TGCGCCAGCAGCTTACAGACAGGGAACACTGAAGCTTTCTTT. The gene calls are TRBV5-1 and TRBJ1-1, with D possibly matching TRBD1 (6 bases). Germline loops: CDR1 SGHRS, CDR2 YFSETQ. This CDR3 spans 14 amino acids. Trimming took off 2 bases at V and 1 base at J, with 9 bases between the two ends.

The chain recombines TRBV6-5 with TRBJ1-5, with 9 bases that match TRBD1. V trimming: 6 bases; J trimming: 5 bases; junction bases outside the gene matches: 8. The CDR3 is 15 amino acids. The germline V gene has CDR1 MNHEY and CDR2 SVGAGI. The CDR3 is CASSLTGGQYQPQHF. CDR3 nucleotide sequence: TGTGCCAGCAGCCTGACAGGGGGTCAGTATCAGCCCCAGCATTTT.

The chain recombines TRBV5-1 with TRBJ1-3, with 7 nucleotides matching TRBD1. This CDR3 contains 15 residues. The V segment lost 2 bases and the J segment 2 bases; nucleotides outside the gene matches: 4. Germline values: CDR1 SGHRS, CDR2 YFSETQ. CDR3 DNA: TGCGCCAGCAGCTTAGCCGGGACAGCTGGAAACACCATATATTTT. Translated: CASSLAGTAGNTIYF.

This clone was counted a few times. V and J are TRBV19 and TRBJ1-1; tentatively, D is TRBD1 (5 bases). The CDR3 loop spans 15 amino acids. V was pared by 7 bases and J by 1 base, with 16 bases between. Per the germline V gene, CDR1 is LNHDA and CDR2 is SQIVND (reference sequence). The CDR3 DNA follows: TGTGCCAGTATAAGGACACCGACCTCGAACACTGAAGCTTTCTTT. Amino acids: CASIRTPTSNTEAFF.

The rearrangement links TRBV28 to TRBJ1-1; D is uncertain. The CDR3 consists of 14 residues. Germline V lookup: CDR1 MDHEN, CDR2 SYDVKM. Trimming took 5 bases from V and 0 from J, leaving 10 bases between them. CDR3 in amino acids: CASSATVVNTEAFF. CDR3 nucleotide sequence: TGTGCCAGCAGTGCAACAGTAGTGAACACTGAAGCTTTCTTT.

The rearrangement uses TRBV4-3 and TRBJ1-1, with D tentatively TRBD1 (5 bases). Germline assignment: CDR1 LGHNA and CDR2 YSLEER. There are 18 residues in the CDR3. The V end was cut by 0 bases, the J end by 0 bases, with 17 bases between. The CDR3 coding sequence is TGCGCCAGCAGCCAAGATCATCAGGTGGGGCCTTTGAACACTGAAGCTTTCTTT. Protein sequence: CASSQDHQVGPLNTEAFF.

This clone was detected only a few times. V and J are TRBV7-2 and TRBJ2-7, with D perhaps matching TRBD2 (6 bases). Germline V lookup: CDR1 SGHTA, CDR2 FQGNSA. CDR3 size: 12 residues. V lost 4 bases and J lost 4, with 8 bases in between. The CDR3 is CASSSRGYEQYF. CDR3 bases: TGTGCCAGCAGCTCTCGGGGGTACGAGCAGTACTTC.

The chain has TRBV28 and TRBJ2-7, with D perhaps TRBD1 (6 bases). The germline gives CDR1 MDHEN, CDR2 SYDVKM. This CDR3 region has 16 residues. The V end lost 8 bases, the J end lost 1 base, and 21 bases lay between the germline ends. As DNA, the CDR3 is TGTGCCAGCGGTACACCCCCCGGGACACCGTCCTACGAGCAGTACTTC. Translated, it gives CASGTPPGTPSYEQYF.

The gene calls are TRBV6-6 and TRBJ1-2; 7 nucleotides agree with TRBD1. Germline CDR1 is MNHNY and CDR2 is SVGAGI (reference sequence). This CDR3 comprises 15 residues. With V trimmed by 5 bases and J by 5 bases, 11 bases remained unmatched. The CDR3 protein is CASSDTRDSSYGYTF. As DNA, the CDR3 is TGTGCCAGCAGTGACACCCGGGACAGTTCATATGGCTACACCTTC.

CDR3 bases: TGCGCCAGCAGGTATCCGGGGGACAGGGGTCCGAACACCGGGGAGCTGTTTTTT. Translated, it gives CASRYPGDRGPNTGELFF. The J gene is TRBJ2-2, the V gene TRBV5-1; 10 positions agree with TRBD1. V trimming: 5 bases; J trimming: 0 bases; junction bases outside the gene matches: 10. CDR3 length equals 18 residues. The V gene's germline CDR1 is SGHRS and CDR2 YFSETQ.

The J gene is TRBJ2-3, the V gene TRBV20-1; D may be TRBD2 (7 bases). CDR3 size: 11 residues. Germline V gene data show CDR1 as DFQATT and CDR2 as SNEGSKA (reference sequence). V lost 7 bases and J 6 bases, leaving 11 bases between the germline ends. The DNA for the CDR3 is TGCAGTGTGAGGGGGGGCGATACGCAGTATTTT. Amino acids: CSVRGGDTQYF.

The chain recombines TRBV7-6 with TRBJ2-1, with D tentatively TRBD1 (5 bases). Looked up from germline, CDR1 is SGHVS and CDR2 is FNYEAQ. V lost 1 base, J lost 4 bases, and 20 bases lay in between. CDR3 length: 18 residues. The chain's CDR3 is CASSLVGSGNAGYNEQFF. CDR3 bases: TGTGCCAGCAGCTTAGTTGGTTCAGGGAATGCCGGGTACAATGAGCAGTTCTTC.

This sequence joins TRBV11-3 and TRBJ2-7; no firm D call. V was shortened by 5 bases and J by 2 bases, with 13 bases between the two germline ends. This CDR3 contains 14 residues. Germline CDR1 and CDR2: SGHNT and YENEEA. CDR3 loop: CASSPASPTYEQYF. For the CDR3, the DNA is TGTGCCAGCAGCCCCGCGAGCCCTACCTACGAGCAGTACTTC.

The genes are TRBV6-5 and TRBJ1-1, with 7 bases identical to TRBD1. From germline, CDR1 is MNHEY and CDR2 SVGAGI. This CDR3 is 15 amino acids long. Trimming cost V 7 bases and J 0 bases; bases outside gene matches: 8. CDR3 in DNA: TGTGCCAGCACCACTTCGACAGGGTTGAACACTGAAGCTTTCTTT. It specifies CASTTSTGLNTEAFF.

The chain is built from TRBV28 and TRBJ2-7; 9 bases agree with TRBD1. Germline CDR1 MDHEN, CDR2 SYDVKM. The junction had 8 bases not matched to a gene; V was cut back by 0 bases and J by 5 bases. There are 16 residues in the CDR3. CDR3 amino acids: CASSLWRDRARHEQYF. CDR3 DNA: TGTGCCAGCAGTTTATGGAGGGACAGGGCTAGACACGAGCAGTACTTC. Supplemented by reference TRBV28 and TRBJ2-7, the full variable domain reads DVKVTQSSRYLVKRTGEKVFLECVQDMDHENMFWYRQDPGLGLRLIYFSYDVKMKEKGDIPEGYSVSREKKERFSLILESASTNQTSMYLCASSLWRDRARHEQYFGPGTRLTVT.

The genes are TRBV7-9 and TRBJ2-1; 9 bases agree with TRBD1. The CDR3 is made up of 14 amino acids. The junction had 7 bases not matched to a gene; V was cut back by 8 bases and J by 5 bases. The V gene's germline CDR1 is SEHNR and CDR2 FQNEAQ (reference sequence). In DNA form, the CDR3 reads TGTGCCAGCGGAGGACAGGGGAATAACAATGAGCAGTTCTTC. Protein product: CASGGQGNNNEQFF.

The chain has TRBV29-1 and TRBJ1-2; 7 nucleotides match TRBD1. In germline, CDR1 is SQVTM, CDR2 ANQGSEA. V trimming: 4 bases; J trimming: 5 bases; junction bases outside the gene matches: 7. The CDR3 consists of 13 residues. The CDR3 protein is CSVGARTGYGYTF. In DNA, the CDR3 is TGCAGCGTTGGAGCACGGACAGGTTATGGCTACACCTTC.

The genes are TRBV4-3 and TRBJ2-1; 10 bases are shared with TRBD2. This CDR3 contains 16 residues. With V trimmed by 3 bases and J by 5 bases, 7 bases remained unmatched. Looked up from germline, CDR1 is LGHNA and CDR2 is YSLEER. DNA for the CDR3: TGCGCCAGCAGCCAGGGGCCTAGCGGGGGTAACAATGAGCAGTTCTTC. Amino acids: CASSQGPSGGNNEQFF.

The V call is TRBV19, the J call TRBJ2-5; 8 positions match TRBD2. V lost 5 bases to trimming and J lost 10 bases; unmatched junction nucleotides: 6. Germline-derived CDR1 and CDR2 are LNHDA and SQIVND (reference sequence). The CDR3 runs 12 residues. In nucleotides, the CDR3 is TGTGCCAGTAGTGGGACTAGTATTGTCCAGTACTTC. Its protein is CASSGTSIVQYF.

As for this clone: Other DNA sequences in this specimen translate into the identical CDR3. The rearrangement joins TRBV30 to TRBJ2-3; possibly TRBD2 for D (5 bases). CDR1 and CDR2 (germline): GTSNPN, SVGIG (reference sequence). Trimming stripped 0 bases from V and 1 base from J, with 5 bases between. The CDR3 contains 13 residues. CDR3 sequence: CAWSVGGTDTQYF. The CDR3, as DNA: TGTGCCTGGAGTGTCGGGGGCACAGATACGCAGTATTTT.

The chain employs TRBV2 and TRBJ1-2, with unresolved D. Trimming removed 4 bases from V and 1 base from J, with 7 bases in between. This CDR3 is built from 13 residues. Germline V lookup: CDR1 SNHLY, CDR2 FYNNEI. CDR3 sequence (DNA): TGTGCCAGCAGTGCTAACGTTAACTATGGCTACACCTTC. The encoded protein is CASSANVNYGYTF.

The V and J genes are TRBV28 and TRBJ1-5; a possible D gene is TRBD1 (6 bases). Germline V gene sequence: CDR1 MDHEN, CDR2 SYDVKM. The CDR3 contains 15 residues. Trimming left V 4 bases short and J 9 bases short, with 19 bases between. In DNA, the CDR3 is TGTGCCAGCAGTTCTGGTGGGGGCGCAGAAAGGCCCCAGCATTTT. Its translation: CASSSGGGAERPQHF.

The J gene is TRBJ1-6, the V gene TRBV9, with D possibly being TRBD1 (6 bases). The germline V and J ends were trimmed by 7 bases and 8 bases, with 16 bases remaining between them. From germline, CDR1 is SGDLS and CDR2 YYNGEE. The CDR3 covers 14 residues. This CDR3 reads CASGVADRYSPLHF. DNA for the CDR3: TGTGCCAGCGGGGTCGCCGACAGGTATTCACCCCTCCACTTT.

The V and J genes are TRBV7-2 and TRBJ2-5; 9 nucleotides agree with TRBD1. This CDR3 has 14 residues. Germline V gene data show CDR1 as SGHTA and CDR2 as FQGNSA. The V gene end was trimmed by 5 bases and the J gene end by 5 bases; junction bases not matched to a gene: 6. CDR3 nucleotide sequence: TGTGCCAGCAGCCCAACAGGGGGCGAGGAGACCCAGTACTTC. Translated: CASSPTGGEETQYF.